This T cell receptor beta chain derives from a study of blood T cell repertoires in COVID-19. The overall study: Both acute and convalescent COVID-19 samples were obtained from the United States, Italy and Spain. In each case, the material was cDNA or gDNA derived from T cells, B-cell-depleted T cells, or PBMCs.

From germline, CDR1 is MDHEN and CDR2 SYDVKM. The CDR3 runs 14 residues. V was shortened by 3 bases and J by 5 bases, with 13 bases between the two germline ends. Source study methods: It was from reference gene primer amplification that nucleated cell counts were estimated. Sequenced by immunoSEQ multiplex PCR; TCRdb stores in-frame clones only, minus some. V, J and clone size derive from that table, while D and trimming were established from the DNA sequence. The sample holds around 200,000 clones; 80% to 85% are singletons and the top ten take approximately 4.8%. The chain combines TRBV28 with TRBJ1-1; perhaps TRBD1 as D (6 bases). The origin of this receptor is a man aged 50-60 years with active or convalescent COVID-19. The specimen sequenced was peripheral blood. The CDR3 is CASSLAQGRTEAFF. The CDR3, as DNA: TGTGCCAGCAGTTTGGCCCAGGGGCGAACTGAAGCTTTCTTT.